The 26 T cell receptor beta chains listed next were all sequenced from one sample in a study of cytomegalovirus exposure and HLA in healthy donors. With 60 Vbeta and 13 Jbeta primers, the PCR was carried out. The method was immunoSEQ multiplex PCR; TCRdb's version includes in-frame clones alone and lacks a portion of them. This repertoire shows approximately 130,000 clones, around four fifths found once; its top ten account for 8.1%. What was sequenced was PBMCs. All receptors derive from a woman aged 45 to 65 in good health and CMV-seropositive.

The CDR3 protein is CASSRGTSRQETQYF. CDR3 nucleotides: TGTGCCAGCAGCCGTGGGACTAGCAGACAAGAGACCCAGTACTTC. The J gene is TRBJ2-5, the V gene TRBV7-3; 9 bases line up with TRBD2. Per germline, CDR1 SGHTA and CDR2 FQGTGA. V gave up 5 bases and J gave up 2 bases; unmatched junction bases: 6. CDR3 length: 15 amino acids. Filled out from reference TRBV7-3 and TRBJ2-5, the complete variable domain reads GAGVSQTPSNKVTEKGKYVELRCDPISGHTALYWYRQSLGQGPEFLIYFQGTGAADDSGLPNDRFFAVRPEGSVSTLKIQRTERGDSAVYLCASSRGTSRQETQYFGPGTRLLVL.

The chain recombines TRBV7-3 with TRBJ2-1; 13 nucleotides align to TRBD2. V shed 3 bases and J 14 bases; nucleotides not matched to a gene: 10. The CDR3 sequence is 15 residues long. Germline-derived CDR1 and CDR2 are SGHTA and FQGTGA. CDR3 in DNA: TGTGCCAGCAGCTTGGCTGGGACTAGCGGGGAAAAAGAGTTCTTC. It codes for CASSLAGTSGEKEFF.

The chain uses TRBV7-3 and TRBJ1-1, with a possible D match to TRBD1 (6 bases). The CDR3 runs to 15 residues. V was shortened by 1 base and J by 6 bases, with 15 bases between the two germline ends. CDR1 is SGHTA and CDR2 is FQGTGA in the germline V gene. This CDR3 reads CASSLKAASGAEAFF. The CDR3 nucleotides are TGTGCCAGCAGCTTAAAAGCTGCATCAGGGGCTGAAGCTTTCTTT.

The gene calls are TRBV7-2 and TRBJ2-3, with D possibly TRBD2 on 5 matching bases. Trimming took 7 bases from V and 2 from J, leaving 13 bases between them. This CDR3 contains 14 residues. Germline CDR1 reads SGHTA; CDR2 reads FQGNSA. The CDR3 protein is CASKREQNTDTQYF. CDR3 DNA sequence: TGTGCCAGCAAACGGGAACAGAACACAGATACGCAGTATTTT.

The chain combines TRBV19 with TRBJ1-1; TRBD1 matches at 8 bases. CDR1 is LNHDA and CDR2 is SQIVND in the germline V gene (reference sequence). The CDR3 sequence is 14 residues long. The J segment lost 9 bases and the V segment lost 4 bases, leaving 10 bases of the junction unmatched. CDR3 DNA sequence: TGTGCCAGTAGTAAGGACAGGGTAGAGATGAAAGCTTTCTTT. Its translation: CASSKDRVEMKAFF.

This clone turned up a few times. CDR3 nucleotides: TGTGCCAGCAGCCACTCCTTAGCGGGAGTCGGAGAGACCCAGTACTTC. Translating it yields CASSHSLAGVGETQYF. The chain combines TRBV11-1 with TRBJ2-5; TRBD2 agrees at 9 bases. Losses at the gene ends were 5 bases for V and 4 bases for J; bases not matched to a gene: 11. Germline assignment: CDR1 SGHAT and CDR2 FQDESV (reference sequence). The CDR3 spans 16 residues.

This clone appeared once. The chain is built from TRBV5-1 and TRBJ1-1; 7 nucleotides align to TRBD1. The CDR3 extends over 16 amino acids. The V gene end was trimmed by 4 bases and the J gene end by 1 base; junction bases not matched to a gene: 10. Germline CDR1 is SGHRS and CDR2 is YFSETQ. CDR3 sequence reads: CASSPGGGWGNTEAFF. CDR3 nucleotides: TGCGCCAGCAGCCCAGGAGGGGGCTGGGGGAACACTGAAGCTTTCTTT.

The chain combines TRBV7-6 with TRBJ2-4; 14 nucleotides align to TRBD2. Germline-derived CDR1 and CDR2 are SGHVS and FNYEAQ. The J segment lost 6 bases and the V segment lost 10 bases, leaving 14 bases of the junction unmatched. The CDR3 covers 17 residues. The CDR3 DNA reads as TGTGCCAACATCCGGACTAGCGGGAGGCTAAGCCTAAACATTCAGTACTTC. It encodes CANIRTSGRLSLNIQYF.

CDR3 nucleotides: TGTGCCAGCAGTGTTTCGGGGGGAAACTATGGCTACACCTTC. It is translated as CASSVSGGNYGYTF. The gene calls are TRBV2 and TRBJ1-2; perhaps TRBD1 as D (5 bases). With 4 bases removed from V and 2 bases from J, the gap between germline ends came to 11 bases. This CDR3 has 14 residues. The germline CDR1 and CDR2 sequences are SNHLY and FYNNEI. Combining the CDR3 with reference TRBV2 and TRBJ1-2 gives the whole variable domain EPEVTQTPSHQVTQMGQEVILRCVPISNHLYFYWYRQILGQKVEFLVSFYNNEISEKSEIFDDQFSVERPDGSNFTLKIRSTKLEDSAMYFCASSVSGGNYGYTFGSGTRLTVV.

The CDR3 region is CASSLFQGGEKLFF. The CDR3 DNA reads as TGTGCCAGCAGCTTGTTCCAGGGAGGGGAAAAACTGTTTTTT. This chain links TRBV7-8 with TRBJ1-4, with TRBD1 as a possible D gene (5 bases). The CDR3 has 14 amino acids. Trimming took 3 bases from V and 8 from J, leaving 13 bases between them. CDR1 and CDR2 (germline): SGHVS, FQNEAQ.

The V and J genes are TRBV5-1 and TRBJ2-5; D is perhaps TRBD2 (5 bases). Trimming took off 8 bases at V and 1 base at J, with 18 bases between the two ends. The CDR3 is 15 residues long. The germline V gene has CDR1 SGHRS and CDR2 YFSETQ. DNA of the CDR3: TGCGCCAGTACGGGGTTCGTAGCGACCCAAGAGACCCAGTACTTC. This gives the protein CASTGFVATQETQYF.

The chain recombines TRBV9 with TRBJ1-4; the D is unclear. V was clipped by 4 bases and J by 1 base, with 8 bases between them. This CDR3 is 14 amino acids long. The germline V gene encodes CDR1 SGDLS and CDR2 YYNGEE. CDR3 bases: TGTGCCAGCAGCCTAGGGCTAACTAATGAAAAACTGTTTTTT. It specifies CASSLGLTNEKLFF.

DNA for the CDR3: TGTGCCAGCAGTTACCCGGGACAGGAGAAAAAAGCTTTCTTT. Protein product: CASSYPGQEKKAFF. This chain links TRBV6-5 with TRBJ1-1; TRBD1 aligns across 8 bases. V was clipped by 2 bases and J by 9 bases; unmatched bases: 8. Germline V CDR1 and CDR2: MNHEY, SVGAGI. The CDR3 is 14 residues long.

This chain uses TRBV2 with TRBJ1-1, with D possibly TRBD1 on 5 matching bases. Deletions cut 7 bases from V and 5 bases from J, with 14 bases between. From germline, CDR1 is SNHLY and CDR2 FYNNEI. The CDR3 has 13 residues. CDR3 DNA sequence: TGTGCCAGCATGCCAGGGCTACTGACTGAAGCTTTCTTT. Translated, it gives CASMPGLLTEAFF.

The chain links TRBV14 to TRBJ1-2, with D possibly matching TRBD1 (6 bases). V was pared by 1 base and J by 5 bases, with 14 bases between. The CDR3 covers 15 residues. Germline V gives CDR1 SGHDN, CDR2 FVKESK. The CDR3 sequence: CASSQAGGAGYGYTF. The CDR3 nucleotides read TGTGCCAGCAGCCAAGCCGGGGGGGCAGGTTATGGCTACACCTTC.

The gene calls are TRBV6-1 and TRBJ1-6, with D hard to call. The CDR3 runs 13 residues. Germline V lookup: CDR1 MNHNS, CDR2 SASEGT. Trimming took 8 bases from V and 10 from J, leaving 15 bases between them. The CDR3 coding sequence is TGTGCCAGCGGGCCAGCCGGATCCTCACCCCTCCACTTT. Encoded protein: CASGPAGSSPLHF.

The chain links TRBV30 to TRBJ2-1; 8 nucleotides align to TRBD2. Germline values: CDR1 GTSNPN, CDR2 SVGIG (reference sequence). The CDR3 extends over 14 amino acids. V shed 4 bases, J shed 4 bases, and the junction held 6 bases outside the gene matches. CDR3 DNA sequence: TGTGCCTGGAAGACCGGGGGGGGTTACAATGAGCAGTTCTTC. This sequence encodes CAWKTGGGYNEQFF.

In DNA form, the CDR3 reads TGTGCCAGCAGTGGGGGACGGGGAGGGACATCGCTTCATCGGCCCCAGCATTTT. Translating it yields CASSGGRGGTSLHRPQHF. This rearrangement joins TRBV6-1 to TRBJ1-5; D possibly corresponds to TRBD1 (6 bases). The V gene lost 4 bases and the J gene lost 9 bases, with 28 bases spanning the gap. CDR3 length equals 18 residues. Germline CDR1 reads MNHNS; CDR2 reads SASEGT.

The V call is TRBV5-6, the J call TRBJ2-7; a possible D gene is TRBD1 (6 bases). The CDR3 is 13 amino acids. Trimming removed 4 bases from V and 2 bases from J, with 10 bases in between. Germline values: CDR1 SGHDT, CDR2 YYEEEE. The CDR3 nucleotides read TGTGCCAGCAGCCTGAAGGGGGCCTACGAGCAGTACTTC. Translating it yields CASSLKGAYEQYF.

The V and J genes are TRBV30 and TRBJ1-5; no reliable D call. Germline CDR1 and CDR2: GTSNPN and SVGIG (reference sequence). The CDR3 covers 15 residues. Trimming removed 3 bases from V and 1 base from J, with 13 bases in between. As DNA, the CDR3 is TGTGCCTGGAGGACTGGAGAGCCAAGCAATCAGCCCCAGCATTTT. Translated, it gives CAWRTGEPSNQPQHF.

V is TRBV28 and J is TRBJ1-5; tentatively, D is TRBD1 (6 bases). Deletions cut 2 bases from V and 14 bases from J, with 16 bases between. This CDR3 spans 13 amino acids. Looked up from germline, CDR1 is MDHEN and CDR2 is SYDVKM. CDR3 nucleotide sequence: TGTGCCAGCAGTTTAAAGTTAGGGGGAGAAAAGCATTTT. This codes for CASSLKLGGEKHF.

The CDR3 DNA reads as TGCGCCAGCAGCTTGTTCGGGGGGAATGGCTACACCTTC. Protein product: CASSLFGGNGYTF. The genes are TRBV5-1 and TRBJ1-2; a possible D gene is TRBD1 (5 bases). The germline V and J ends were trimmed by 1 base and 6 bases, with 10 bases remaining between them. CDR3 length: 13 amino acids. The germline CDR1 and CDR2 sequences are SGHRS and YFSETQ.

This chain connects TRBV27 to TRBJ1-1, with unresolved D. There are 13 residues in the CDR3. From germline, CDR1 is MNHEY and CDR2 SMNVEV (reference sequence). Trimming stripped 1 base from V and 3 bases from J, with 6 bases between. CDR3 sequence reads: CASSLLHHTEAFF. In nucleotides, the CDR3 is TGTGCCAGCAGTTTATTACACCACACTGAAGCTTTCTTT.

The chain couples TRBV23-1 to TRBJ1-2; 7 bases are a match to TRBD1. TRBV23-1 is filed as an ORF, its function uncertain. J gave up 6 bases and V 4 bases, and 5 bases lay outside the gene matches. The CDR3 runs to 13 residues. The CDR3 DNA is TGCGCCAGCAGTCCAATTGACAGGGATGGCTACACCTTC. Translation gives CASSPIDRDGYTF.

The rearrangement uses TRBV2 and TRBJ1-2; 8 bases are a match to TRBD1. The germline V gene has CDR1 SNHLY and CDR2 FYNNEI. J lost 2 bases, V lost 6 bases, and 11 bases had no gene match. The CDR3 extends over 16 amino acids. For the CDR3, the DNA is TGTGCCAGCAGCGTTACTCAGGGGGCAGTCAACTATGGCTACACCTTC. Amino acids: CASSVTQGAVNYGYTF.

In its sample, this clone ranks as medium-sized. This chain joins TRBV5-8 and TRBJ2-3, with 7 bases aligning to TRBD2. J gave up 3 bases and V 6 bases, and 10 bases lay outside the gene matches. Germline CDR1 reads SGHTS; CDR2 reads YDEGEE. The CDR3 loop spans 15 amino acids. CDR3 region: CASTPQGGGTDTQYF. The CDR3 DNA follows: TGTGCCAGCACGCCCCAGGGCGGGGGTACAGATACGCAGTATTTT.